This T cell receptor (beta chain) was identified during a study of tumor-infiltrating lymphocytes in primary liver carcinoma. Study summary: Patients included men and women of 30 to 69 years. Sample counts of productive TCRbeta reads spanned roughly 3.5 to 8 million; these counts were similar across tissue types.

The blood RNA (from unsorted whole blood) was obtained, and germline DNA was also extracted. Around 4 milliliters of peripheral blood were drawn presurgically. About this clonotype: A read error may explain this, as a much larger clone is one base away.

CDR3 length: 14 residues. Germline loops: CDR1 MNHEY, CDR2 SVGAGI. The template, around 540 ng total RNA, yielded TCR beta cDNA made with a constant-region primer. Three nested multiplex PCR rounds, a slightly modified ARM-PCR method, built the TCR beta libraries. A C-beta reverse primer was combined with TRBV1-TRBV30 forward primers in the first two PCR rounds, and each round had about 10 cycles. TCRdb used MiXCR to reprocess the multiplex PCR reads, holding one entry per CDR3 protein. The sample includes fewer than 350,000 distinct CDR3 sequences, roughly two thirds of them seen just once. Sequenced: peripheral blood. The V and J genes are TRBV6-5 and TRBJ2-1; 9 bases fit TRBD2. This TCR derives from a man aged 35-49 years with primary liver carcinoma and hepatitis B virus infection. CDR3 sequence (DNA): TGTGCCAGCGGGCCTAGCGGGACCTACAATGAGCGGTTCTTC. Protein product: CASGPSGTYNERFF.